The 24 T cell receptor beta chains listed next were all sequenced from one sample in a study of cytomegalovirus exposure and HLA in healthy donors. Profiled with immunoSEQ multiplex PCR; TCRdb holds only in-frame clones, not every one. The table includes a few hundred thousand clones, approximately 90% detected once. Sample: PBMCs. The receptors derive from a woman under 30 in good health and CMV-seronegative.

The CDR3 loop is CASRGGAYGYTF. The CDR3 coding sequence is TGTGCCAGTAGAGGGGGCGCGTATGGCTACACCTTC. The V gene is TRBV19, the J gene TRBJ1-2, with 7 bases matching TRBD1. Germline lookup yields CDR1 LNHDA and CDR2 SQIVND (reference sequence). V shed 6 bases and J 5 bases; nucleotides not matched to a gene: 3. The CDR3 runs to 12 residues.

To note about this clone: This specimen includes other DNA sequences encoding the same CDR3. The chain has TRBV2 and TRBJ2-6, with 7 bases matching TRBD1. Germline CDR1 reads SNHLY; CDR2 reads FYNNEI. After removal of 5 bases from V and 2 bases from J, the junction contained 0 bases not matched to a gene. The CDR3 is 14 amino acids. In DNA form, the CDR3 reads TGTGCCAGCAGTACAGGGGCTGGGGCCAACGTCCTGACTTTC. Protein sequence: CASSTGAGANVLTF.

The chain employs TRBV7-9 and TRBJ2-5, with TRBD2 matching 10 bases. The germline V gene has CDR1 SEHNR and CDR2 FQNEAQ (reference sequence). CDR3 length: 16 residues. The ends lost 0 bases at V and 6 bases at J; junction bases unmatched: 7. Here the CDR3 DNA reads TGTGCCAGCAGCTTAGCGGTAGCGGGGGGCCTTCAGACCCAGTACTTC. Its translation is CASSLAVAGGLQTQYF.

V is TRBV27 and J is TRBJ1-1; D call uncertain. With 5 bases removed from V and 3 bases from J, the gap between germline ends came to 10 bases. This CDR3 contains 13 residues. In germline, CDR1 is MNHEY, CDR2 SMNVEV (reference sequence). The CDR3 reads CASSLLSHTEAFF. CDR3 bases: TGTGCCAGCAGTCTACTATCCCACACTGAAGCTTTCTTT.

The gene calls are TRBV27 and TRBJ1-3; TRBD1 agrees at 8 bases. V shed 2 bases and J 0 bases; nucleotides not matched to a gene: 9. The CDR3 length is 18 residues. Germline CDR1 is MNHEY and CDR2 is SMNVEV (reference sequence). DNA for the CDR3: TGTGCCAGCAGTTTAATCCGCAGGGGGCGCACCTCTGGAAACACCATATATTTT. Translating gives CASSLIRRGRTSGNTIYF.

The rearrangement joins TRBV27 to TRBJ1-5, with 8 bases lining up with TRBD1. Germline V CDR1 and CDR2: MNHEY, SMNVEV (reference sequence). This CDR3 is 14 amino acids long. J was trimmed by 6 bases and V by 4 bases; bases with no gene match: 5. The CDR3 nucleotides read TGTGCCAGCAGTTCCCAGGGGGCGTTTCAGCCCCAGCATTTT. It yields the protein CASSSQGAFQPQHF.

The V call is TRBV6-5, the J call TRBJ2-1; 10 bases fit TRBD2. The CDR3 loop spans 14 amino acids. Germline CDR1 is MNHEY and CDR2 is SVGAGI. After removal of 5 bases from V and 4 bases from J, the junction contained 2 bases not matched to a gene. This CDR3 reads CASSKTSGYNEQFF. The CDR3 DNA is TGTGCCAGCAGTAAGACTAGCGGGTACAATGAGCAGTTCTTC.

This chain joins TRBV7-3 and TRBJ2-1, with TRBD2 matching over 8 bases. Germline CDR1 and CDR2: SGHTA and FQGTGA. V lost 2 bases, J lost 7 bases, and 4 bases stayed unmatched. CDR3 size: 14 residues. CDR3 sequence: CASSLLAGLNEQFF. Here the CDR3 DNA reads TGTGCCAGCAGCTTATTAGCGGGATTGAATGAGCAGTTCTTC.

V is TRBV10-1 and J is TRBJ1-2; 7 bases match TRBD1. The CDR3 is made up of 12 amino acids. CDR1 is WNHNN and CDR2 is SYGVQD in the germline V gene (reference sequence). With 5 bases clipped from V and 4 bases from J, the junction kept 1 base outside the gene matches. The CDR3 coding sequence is TGCGCCAGCAGTCCAGGGGGCTATGGCTACACCTTC. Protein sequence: CASSPGGYGYTF.

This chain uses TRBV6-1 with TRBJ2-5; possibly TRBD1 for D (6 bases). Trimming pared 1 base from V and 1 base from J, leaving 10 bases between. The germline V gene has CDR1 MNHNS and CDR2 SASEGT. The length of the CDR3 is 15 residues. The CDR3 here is CASSEGGTFQETQYF. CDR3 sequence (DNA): TGTGCCAGCAGTGAAGGGGGGACATTCCAAGAGACCCAGTACTTC.

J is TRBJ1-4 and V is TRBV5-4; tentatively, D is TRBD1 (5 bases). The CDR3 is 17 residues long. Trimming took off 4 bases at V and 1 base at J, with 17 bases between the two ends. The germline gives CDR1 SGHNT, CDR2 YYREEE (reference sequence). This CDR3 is CASSAGAGRGTNEKLFF. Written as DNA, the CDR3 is TGTGCCAGCAGCGCCGGGGCAGGGAGGGGAACTAATGAAAAACTGTTTTTT.

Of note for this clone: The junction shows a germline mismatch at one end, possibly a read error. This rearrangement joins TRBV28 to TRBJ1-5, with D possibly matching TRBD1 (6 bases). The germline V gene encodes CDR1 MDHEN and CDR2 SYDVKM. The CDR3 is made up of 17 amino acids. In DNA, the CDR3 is TGTGCCACCAGTTGGGACGTTAAGAACAGGGTTTGGCAGCCCCAGCATTTT. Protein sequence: CATSWDVKNRVWQPQHF.

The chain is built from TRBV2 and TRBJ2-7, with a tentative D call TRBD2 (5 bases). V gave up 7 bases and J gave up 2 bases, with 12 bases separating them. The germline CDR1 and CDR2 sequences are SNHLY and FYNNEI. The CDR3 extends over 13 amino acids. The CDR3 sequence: CASMVPGTYEQYF. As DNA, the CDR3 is TGTGCCAGCATGGTTCCGGGGACCTACGAGCAGTACTTC.

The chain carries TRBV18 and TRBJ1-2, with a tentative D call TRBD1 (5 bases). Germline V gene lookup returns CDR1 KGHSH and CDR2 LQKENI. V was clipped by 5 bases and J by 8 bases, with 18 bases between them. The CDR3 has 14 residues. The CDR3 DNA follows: TGTGCCAGCTCATCACAGGAAAAACCGGGAGGCTACACCTTC. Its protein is CASSSQEKPGGYTF.

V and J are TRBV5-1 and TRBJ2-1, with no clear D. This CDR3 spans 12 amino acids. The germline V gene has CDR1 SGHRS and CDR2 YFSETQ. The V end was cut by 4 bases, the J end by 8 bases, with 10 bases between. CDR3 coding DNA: TGCGCCAGCAGCCCCCACCCGGATGAGCAGTTCTTC. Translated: CASSPHPDEQFF.

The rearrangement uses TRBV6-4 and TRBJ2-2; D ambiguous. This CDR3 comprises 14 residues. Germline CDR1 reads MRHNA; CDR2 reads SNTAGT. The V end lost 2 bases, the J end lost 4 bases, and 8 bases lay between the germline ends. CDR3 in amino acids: CASSDVWATGELFF. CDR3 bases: TGTGCCAGCAGTGACGTTTGGGCCACCGGGGAGCTGTTTTTT.

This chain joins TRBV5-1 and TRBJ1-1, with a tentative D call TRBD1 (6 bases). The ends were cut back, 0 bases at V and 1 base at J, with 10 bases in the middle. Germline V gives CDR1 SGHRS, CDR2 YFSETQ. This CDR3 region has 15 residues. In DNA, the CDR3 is TGCGCCAGCAGCTTGGGGGACACAGAGAACACTGAAGCTTTCTTT. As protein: CASSLGDTENTEAFF.

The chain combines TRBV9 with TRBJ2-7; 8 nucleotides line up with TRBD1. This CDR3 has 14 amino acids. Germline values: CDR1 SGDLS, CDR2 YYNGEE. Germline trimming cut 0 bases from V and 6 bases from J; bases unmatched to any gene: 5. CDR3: CASSVASGGAEQYF. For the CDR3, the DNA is TGTGCCAGCAGCGTAGCCTCAGGGGGCGCCGAGCAGTACTTC.

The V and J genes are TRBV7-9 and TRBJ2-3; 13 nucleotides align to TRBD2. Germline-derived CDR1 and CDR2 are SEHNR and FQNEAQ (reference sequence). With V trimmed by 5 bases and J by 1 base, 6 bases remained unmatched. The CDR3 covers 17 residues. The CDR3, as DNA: TGTGCCAGCAGCCTGACTAGCGGGAGGACTCGCACAGATACGCAGTATTTT. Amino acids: CASSLTSGRTRTDTQYF.

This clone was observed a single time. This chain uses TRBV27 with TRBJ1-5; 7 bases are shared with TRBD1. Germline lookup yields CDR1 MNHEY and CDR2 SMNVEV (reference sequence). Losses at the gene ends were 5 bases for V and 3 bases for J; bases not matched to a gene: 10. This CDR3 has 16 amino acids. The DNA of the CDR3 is TGTGCCAGCAGTCGGGCGCCAACAGGGGTCAATCAGCCCCAGCATTTT. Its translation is CASSRAPTGVNQPQHF.

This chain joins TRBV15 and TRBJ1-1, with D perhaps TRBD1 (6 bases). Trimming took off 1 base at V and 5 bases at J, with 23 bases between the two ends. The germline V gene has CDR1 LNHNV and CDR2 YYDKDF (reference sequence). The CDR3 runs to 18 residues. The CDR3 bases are TGTGCCACCAGCAGAGTTATTAGGATACAGGGTGTGCGGACTGAAGCTTTCTTT. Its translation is CATSRVIRIQGVRTEAFF.

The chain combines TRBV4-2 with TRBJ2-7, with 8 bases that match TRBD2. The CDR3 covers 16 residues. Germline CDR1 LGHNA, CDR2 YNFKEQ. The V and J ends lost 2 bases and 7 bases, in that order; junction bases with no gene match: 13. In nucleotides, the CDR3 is TGTGCCAGCAGCCAAAATTGGCGGGGGGCCTCGGGGGAGCAGTACTTC. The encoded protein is CASSQNWRGASGEQYF.

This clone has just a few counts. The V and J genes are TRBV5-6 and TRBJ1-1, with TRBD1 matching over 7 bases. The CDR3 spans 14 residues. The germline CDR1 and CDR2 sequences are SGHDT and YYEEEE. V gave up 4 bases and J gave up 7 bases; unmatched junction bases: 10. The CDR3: CASSRAKGQVEAFF. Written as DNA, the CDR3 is TGTGCCAGCAGCCGTGCCAAAGGACAGGTTGAAGCTTTCTTT.

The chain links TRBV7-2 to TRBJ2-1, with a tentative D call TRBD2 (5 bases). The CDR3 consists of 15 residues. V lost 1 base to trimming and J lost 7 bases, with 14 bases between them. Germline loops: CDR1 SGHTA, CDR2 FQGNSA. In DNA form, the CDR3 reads TGTGCCAGCAGCTTAGTTACTGCGGGCAGGAATGAGCAGTTCTTC. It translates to CASSLVTAGRNEQFF. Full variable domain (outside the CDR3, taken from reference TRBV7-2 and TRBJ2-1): GAGVSQSPSNKVTEKGKDVELRCDPISGHTALYWYRQSLGQGLEFLIYFQGNSAPDKSGLPSDRFSAERTGGSVSTLTIQRTQQEDSAVYLCASSLVTAGRNEQFFGPGTRLTVL.